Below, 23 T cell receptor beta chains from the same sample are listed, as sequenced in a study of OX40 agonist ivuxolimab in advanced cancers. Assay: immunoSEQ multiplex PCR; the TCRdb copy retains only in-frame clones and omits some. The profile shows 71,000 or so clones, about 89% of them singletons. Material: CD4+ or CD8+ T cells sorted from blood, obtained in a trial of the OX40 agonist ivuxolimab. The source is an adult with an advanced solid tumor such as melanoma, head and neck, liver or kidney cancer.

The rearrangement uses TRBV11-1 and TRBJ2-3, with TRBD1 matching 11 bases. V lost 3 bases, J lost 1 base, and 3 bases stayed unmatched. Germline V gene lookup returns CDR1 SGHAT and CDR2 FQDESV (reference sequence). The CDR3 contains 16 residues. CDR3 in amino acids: CASSLDRGLGTDTQYF. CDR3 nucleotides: TGTGCCAGCAGCTTGGACAGGGGGCTTGGCACAGATACGCAGTATTTT. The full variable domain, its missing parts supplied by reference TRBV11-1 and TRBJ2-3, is EAEVAQSPRYKITEKSQAVAFWCDPISGHATLYWYRQILGQGPELLVQFQDESVVDDSQLPKDRFSAERLKGVDSTLKIQPAELGDSAMYLCASSLDRGLGTDTQYFGPGTRLTVL.

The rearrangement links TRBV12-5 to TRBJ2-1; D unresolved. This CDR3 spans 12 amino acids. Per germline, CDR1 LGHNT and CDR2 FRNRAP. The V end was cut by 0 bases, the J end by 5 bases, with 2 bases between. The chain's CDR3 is CASGLVNNEQFF. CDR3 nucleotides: TGTGCTAGTGGTTTGGTAAACAATGAGCAGTTCTTC.

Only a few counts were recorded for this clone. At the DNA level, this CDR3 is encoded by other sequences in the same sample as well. This CDR3 reads CASSLEPSTDTQYF. The DNA for the CDR3 is TGCGCCAGCAGCTTGGAACCTAGCACAGATACGCAGTATTTT. V usage is TRBV5-1 and J usage is TRBJ2-3; no clear D gene. V was cut by 0 bases and J by 0 bases, with 5 bases left in between. The germline V gene encodes CDR1 SGHRS and CDR2 YFSETQ. The CDR3 length is 14 residues.

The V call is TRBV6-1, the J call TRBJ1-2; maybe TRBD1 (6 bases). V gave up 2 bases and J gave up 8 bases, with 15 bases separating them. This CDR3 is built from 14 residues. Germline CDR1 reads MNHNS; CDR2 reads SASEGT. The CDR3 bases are TGTGCCAGCAGTGAAAGTCCGGCAGGGGAGGGCTACACCTTC. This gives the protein CASSESPAGEGYTF.

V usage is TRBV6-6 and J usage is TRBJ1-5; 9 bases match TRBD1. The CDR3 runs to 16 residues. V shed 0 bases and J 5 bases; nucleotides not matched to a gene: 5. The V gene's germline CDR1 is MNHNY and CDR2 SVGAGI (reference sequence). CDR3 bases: TGTGCCAGCAGTTACTCGACAACAGGGGGCTATCAGCCCCAGCATTTT. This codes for CASSYSTTGGYQPQHF.

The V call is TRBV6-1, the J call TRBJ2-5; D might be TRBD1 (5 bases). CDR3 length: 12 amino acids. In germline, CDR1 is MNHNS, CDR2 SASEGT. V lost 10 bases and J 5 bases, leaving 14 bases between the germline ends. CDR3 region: CAISGIAETQYF. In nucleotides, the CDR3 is TGTGCCATTTCAGGGATCGCGGAGACCCAGTACTTC.

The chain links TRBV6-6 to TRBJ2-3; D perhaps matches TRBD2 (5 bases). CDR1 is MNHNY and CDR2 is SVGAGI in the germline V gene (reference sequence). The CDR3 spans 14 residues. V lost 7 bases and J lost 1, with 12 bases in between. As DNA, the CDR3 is TGTGCCAGCACCCCGGACTTCGGCACAGATACGCAGTATTTT. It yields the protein CASTPDFGTDTQYF.

CDR3: CATQAHGGGSPYEQYF. CDR3 in DNA: TGTGCCACTCAAGCACACGGCGGGGGGAGCCCCTACGAGCAGTACTTC. V is TRBV6-6 and J is TRBJ2-7; 8 bases map to TRBD2. The length of the CDR3 is 16 residues. Germline V gene data show CDR1 as MNHNY and CDR2 as SVGAGI (reference sequence). V shed 10 bases, J shed 2 bases, and the junction held 16 bases outside the gene matches.

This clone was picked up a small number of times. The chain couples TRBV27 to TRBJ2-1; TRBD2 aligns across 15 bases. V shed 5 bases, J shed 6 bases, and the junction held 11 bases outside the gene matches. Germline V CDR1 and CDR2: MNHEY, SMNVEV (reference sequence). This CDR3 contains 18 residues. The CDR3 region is CASSPPPGTSGRTNEQFF. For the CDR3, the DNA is TGTGCCAGCAGTCCCCCTCCCGGGACTAGCGGGAGGACCAATGAGCAGTTCTTC.

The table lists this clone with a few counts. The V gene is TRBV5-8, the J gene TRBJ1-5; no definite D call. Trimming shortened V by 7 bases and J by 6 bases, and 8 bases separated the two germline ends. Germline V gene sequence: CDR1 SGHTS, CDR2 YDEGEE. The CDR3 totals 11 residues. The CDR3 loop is CASENVQPQHF. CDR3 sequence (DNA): TGTGCCAGCGAAAACGTTCAGCCCCAGCATTTT.

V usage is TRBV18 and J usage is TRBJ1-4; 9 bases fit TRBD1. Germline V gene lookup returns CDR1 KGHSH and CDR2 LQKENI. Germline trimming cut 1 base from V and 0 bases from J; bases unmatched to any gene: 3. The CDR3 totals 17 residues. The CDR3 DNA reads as TGTGCCAGCTCACCACTACAGGGGGCTACAACTAATGAAAAACTGTTTTTT. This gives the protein CASSPLQGATTNEKLFF.

CDR3 nucleotides: TGCAGTGCTCTCGGGCTCGAGCAGTACTTC. Translation gives CSALGLEQYF. This chain joins TRBV20-1 and TRBJ2-7; no definite D call. The CDR3 has 10 residues. Germline V lookup: CDR1 DFQATT, CDR2 SNEGSKA (reference sequence). Deletions cut 5 bases from V and 6 bases from J, with 8 bases between.

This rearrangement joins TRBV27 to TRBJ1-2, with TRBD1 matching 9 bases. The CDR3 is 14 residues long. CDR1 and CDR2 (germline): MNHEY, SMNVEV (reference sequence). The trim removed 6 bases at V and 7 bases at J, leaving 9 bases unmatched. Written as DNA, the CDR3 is TGTGCCAGCAGGGGGGACAGGGAGGTTCGTGGCTACACCTTC. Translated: CASRGDREVRGYTF.

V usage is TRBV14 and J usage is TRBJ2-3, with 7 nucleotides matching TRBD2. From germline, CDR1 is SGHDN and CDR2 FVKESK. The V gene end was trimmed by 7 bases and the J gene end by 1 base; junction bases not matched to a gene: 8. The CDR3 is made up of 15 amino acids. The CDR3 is CASTPGGLGTDTQYF. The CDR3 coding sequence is TGTGCCAGCACCCCGGGAGGACTAGGCACAGATACGCAGTATTTT.

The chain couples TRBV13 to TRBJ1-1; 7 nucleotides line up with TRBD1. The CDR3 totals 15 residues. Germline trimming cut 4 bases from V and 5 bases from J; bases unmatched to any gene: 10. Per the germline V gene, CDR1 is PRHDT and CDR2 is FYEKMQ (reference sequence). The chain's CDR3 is CASSSSRDRYTEAFF. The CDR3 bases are TGTGCCAGCAGCTCTTCCCGGGACAGATATACTGAAGCTTTCTTT.

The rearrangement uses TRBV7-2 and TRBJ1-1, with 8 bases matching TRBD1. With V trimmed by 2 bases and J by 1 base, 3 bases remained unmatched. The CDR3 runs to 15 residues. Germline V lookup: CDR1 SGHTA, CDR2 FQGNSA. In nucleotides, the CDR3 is TGTGCCAGCAGCTTACTCGGACAGGGGAACACTGAAGCTTTCTTT. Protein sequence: CASSLLGQGNTEAFF. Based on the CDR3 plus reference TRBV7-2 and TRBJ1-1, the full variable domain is GAGVSQSPSNKVTEKGKDVELRCDPISGHTALYWYRQSLGQGLEFLIYFQGNSAPDKSGLPSDRFSAERTGGSVSTLTIQRTQQEDSAVYLCASSLLGQGNTEAFFGQGTRLTVV.

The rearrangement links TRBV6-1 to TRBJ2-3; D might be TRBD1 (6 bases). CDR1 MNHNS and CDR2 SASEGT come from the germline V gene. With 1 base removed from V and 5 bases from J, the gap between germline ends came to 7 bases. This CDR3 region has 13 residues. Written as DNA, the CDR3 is TGTGCCAGCAGTGAAGGAGGGGGAGATACGCAGTATTTT. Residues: CASSEGGGDTQYF.

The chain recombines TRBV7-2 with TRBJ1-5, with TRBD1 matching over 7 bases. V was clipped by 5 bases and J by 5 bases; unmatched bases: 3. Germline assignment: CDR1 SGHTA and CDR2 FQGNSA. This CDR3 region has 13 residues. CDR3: CASSAQGDQPQHF. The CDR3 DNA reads TGTGCCAGCAGCGCCCAGGGGGATCAGCCCCAGCATTTT. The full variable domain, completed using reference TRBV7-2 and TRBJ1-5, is GAGVSQSPSNKVTEKGKDVELRCDPISGHTALYWYRQSLGQGLEFLIYFQGNSAPDKSGLPSDRFSAERTGGSVSTLTIQRTQQEDSAVYLCASSAQGDQPQHFGDGTRLSIL.

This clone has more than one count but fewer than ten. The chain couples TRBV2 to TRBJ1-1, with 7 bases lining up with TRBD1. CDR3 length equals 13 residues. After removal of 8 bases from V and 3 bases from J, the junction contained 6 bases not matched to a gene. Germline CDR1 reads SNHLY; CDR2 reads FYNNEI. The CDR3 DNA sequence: TGTGCCAGCTCAGGGCAGGGGGACACTGAAGCTTTCTTT. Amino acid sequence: CASSGQGDTEAFF.

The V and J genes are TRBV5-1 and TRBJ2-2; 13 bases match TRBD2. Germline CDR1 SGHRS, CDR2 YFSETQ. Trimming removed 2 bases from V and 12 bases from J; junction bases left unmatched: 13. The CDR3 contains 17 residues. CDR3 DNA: TGCGCCAGCAGCTTCGGACTAGCGGGGGCCCGAGGAGGGAAGCTGTTTTTT. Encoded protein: CASSFGLAGARGGKLFF.

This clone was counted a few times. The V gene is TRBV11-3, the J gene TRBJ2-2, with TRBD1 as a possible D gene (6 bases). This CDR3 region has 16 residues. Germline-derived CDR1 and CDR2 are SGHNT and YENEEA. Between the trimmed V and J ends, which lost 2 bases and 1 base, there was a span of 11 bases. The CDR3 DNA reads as TGTGCCAGCAGCTTAACTTGGGGGCGGAACACCGGGGAGCTGTTTTTT. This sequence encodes CASSLTWGRNTGELFF.

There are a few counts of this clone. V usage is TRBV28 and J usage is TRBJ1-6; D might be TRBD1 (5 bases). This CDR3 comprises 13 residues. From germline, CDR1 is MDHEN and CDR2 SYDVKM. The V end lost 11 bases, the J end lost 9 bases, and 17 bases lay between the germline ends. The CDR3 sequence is CAGMRGVGSPLHF. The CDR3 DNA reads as TGTGCCGGAATGAGGGGTGTGGGTTCACCCCTCCACTTT.

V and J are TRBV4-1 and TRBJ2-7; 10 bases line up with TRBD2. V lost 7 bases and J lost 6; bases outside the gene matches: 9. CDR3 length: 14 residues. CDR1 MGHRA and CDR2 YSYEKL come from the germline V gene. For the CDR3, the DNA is TGCGCCAGCAAAGCAGGACTAGCGGATGGCGAGCAGTACTTC. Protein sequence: CASKAGLADGEQYF.